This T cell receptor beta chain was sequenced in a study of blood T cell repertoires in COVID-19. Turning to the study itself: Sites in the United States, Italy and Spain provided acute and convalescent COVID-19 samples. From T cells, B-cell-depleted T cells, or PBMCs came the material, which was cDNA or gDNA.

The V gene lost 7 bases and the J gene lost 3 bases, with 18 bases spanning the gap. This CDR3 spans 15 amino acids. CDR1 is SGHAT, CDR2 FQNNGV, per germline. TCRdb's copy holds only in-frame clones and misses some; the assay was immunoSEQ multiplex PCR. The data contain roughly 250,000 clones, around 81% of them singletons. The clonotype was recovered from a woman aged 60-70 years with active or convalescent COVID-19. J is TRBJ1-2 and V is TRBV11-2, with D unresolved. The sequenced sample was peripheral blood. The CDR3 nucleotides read TGTGCCAGCACCGAGAAGAGGGAAAACCACTATGGCTACACCTTC. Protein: CASTEKRENHYGYTF.